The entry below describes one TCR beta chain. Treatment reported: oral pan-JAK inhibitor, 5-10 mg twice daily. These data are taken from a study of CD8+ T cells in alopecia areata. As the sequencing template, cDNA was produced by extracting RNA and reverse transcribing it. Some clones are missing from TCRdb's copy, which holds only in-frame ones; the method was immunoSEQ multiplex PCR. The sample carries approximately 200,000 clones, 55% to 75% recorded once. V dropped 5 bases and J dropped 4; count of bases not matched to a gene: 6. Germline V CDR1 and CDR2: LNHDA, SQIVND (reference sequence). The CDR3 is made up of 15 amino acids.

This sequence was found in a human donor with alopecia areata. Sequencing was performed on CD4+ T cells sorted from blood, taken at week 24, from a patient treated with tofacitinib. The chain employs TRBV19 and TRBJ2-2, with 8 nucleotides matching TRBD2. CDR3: CASSARTSPTGELFF. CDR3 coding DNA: TGTGCCAGTAGTGCCCGGACTAGCCCCACCGGGGAGCTGTTTTTT.